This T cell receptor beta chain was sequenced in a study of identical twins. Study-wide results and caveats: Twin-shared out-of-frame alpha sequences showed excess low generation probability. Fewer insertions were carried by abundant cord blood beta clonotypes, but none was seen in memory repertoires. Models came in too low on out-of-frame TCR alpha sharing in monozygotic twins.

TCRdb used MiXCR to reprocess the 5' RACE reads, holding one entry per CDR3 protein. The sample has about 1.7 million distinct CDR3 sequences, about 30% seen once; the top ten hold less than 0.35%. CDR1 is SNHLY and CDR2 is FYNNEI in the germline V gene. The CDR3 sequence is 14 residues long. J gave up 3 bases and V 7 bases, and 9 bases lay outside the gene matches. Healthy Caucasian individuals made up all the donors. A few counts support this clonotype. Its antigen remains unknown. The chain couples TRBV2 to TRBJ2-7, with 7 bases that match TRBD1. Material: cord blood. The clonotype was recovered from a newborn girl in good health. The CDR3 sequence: CASNRQGKYYEQYF. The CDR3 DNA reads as TGTGCCAGCAATCGACAGGGAAAGTACTACGAGCAGTACTTC.